This T cell receptor (beta chain) derives from a study of T cells after yellow fever vaccination. As for the study in general: Preparing low-cell-number fractions relied on SMART-Seq v4 Ultra Low Input. Study conclusions and caveats: Of the clonotypes, a small share occurred in both CD4 and CD8 compartments. Researchers cautioned that FACS-sorted repertoires could harbor abundant clonotypes contaminating from the bulk population.

Universal primer sites and UMIs were introduced during 5'RACE template-switching synthesis of TCR cDNA. TCRdb processed the 5' RACE reads anew with MiXCR; each CDR3 protein has one entry. The data hold fewer than 400,000 distinct CDR3 sequences, with under 7.5% observed a single time. The CDR3 contains 13 residues. The germline V gene encodes CDR1 GTSNPN and CDR2 SVGIG (reference sequence). Germline trimming cut 4 bases from V and 2 bases from J; bases unmatched to any gene: 3. About this clonotype itself: The target antigen is unknown.

The sample consisted of PBMCs, taken 5 days after the yellow fever booster vaccination. The source is a man in his thirties or forties who received the YFV17D yellow fever vaccine. The chain uses TRBV30 and TRBJ2-7; 9 bases are a match to TRBD1. The CDR3 is CAWTDRGPYEQYF. The CDR3 DNA is TGTGCCTGGACGGACAGGGGTCCCTACGAGCAGTACTTC.